This T cell receptor (beta chain) came from a study of metastatic and nonmetastatic thyroid tumors. Across the study: Repertoire comparison spanned blood and tumor or nodule tissue of malignant and benign thyroid patients.

As processed by the authors: The study took CDR3 differences across clinicopathological groups and made a distant-metastasis classifier for papillary thyroid cancer from them. TCRdb ran MiXCR on the PCR reads. TCRdb's processing, not the authors' own work, is the source of the V and J calls. The table lists under 30,000 clones, roughly 15% of them singletons. The entire patient cohort was treatment-naive prior to thyroid surgery. Findings and caveats of the study: It was reported that TCR beta diversity was significantly higher in malignant thyroid tumors than benign nodules, in blood and tumor.

The CDR3 has 14 amino acids. Germline V gene sequence: CDR1 MNHNS, CDR2 SASEGT. Trimming left V 8 bases short and J 0 bases short, with 14 bases between. This clone was recorded a few times. What it binds is unknown. The specimen was blood. This chain links TRBV6-1 with TRBJ2-7; D is undetermined. This TCR was sampled from a male donor with papillary thyroid cancer or a benign thyroid nodule (not recorded which). Some clones in this sample may be carry-over from other donors' samples. DNA for the CDR3: TGTGCCAGCTCACCACACGTCCACTCCTACGAGCAGTACTTC. Protein sequence: CASSPHVHSYEQYF.